This T cell receptor (beta chain) was profiled in a study of blood T cell repertoires in COVID-19. The germline gives CDR1 SGHAT, CDR2 FQDESV (reference sequence). The V and J ends lost 5 bases and 5 bases, in that order; junction bases with no gene match: 3. The CDR3 covers 15 residues. Some clones are missing from TCRdb's copy, which holds only in-frame ones; the method was immunoSEQ multiplex PCR. The sample gives 300,000 or so clones, 75% to 95% of which show up once; about 1.1% is in the top ten. Those who participated ranged in age from about 18 to 95 years and resided in 20 to 30 US areas. Clinical history as reported by participants underpinned cohort assignment. Donors in Cohort 3 who had recovered were those with two negative PCRs, healthcare professional clearance, or resolution of their symptoms.

The chain has TRBV11-1 and TRBJ2-5, with 15 bases identical to TRBD2. The sequence came from a woman aged 25 to 39 who had recovered from COVID-19. The sequenced sample consisted of PBMCs or T cells enriched from blood (not recorded which). The CDR3 nucleotides read TGTGCCAGCAGCCGGACTAGCGGGAGGGAGGAGACCCAGTACTTC. Translating gives CASSRTSGREETQYF.